The rows below give T cell receptor beta chains drawn from one sample of a study of blood T cell repertoires in COVID-19. The protocol was immunoSEQ multiplex PCR, while the TCRdb copy is restricted to in-frame clones and leaves out a portion. The sample includes over 200,000 clones, 84% of them seen just once. Sample: PBMCs or T cells enriched from blood (not recorded which). Every receptor here comes from a woman aged 40 to 50 who had recovered from COVID-19. Both conserved end residues are part of each CDR3. Fields, in order: V gene, clone size, D gene, J gene, CDR3 DNA, CDR3 protein. A D gene is named only where the DNA matches it firmly. Part of the rows lack a size; the others show once, few, many or a class for expanded clones.

V: TRBV19; size: NA; D: NA; J: TRBJ1-5; DNA: TGTGCCAGTAACCTCGACTTAGGAGGTCAGCCCCAGCATTTT; CDR3: CASNLDLGGQPQHF
V: TRBV3-1/TRBV3-2; size: NA; D: NA; J: TRBJ2-2; DNA: TGTGCCAGCAGCCAAAGTGCTGGACGGGACGGGGAGCTGTTTTTT; CDR3: CASSQSAGRDGELFF
V: TRBV2; size: NA; D: TRBD1; J: TRBJ2-7; DNA: TGTGCCAGCGGTATACAGGGGGCCTACGAGCAGTACTTC; CDR3: CASGIQGAYEQYF
V: TRBV6-6; size: NA; D: NA; J: TRBJ2-7; DNA: TGTGCCAGCAGCCCCCGGGACACTAACTACGAGCAGTACTTC; CDR3: CASSPRDTNYEQYF
V: TRBV29-1; size: NA; D: TRBD1; J: TRBJ1-1; DNA: TGCAGCGTTGAAAGTCTGATCAACAGGGGGAACACTGAAGCTTTCTTT; CDR3: CSVESLINRGNTEAFF
V: TRBV6-5; size: NA; D: TRBD2; J: TRBJ2-1; DNA: TGTGCCAGCAGTTATCGGACTAGCGCGAGAGTCAATGAGCAGTTCTTC; CDR3: CASSYRTSARVNEQFF
V: TRBV5-5; size: NA; D: NA; J: TRBJ1-3; DNA: TGTGCCAGCTATTTGGCTCTCGGAAACACCATATATTTT; CDR3: CASYLALGNTIYF
V: TRBV11-1; size: NA; D: NA; J: TRBJ1-1; DNA: TGTGCCAGCAGCTTAGGCGGCTTCAACACTGAAGCTTTCTTT; CDR3: CASSLGGFNTEAFF
V: TRBV10-2; size: NA; D: TRBD1; J: TRBJ1-5; DNA: TGCGCCAGCAGTGGGCGACAGGGCCGACAGACGAATAGCAATCAGCCCCAGCATTTT; CDR3: CASSGRQGRQTNSNQPQHF
V: TRBV5-1; size: NA; D: NA; J: TRBJ2-1; DNA: TGCGCCAGCAGCTTGTCTGCGACAAATTACAATGAGCAGTTCTTC; CDR3: CASSLSATNYNEQFF
V: TRBV12-3/TRBV12-4; size: NA; D: NA; J: TRBJ1-5; DNA: TGTGCCAGCAGTTTAGGGGGGGATCAGCCCCAGCATTTT; CDR3: CASSLGGDQPQHF
V: TRBV18; size: NA; D: NA; J: TRBJ1-2; DNA: TGTGCCAGCTCATACCGTCGGACGGAGGTCTGGGGCTACACCTTC; CDR3: CASSYRRTEVWGYTF
V: TRBV27; size: NA; D: NA; J: TRBJ1-1; DNA: TGTGCCCTGGGGGGGGCGTTGAGCTGGCCCTCTGAAGCTTTCTTT; CDR3: CALGGALSWPSEAFF
V: TRBV6-5; size: NA; D: TRBD1; J: TRBJ2-7; DNA: TGTGCCAGCAGTAAAAGACAGGGCTACGAGCAGTACTTC; CDR3: CASSKRQGYEQYF
V: TRBV2; size: NA; D: TRBD1; J: TRBJ2-7; DNA: TGTGCCAGCAGTGAAGCTGAAGGACAGGGGACCTACGAGCAGTACTTC; CDR3: CASSEAEGQGTYEQYF
V: TRBV24-1; size: NA; D: TRBD2; J: TRBJ2-4; DNA: TGTGCCACCAGTGATACGGGGGGTGGCAAAAACATTCAGTACTTC; CDR3: CATSDTGGGKNIQYF
V: TRBV5-4; size: NA; D: NA; J: TRBJ2-3; DNA: TGTGCCAGCAGCTTGGCGGCGGGATCTACAGATACGCAGTATTTT; CDR3: CASSLAAGSTDTQYF
V: TRBV10-3; size: NA; D: TRBD2; J: TRBJ2-7; DNA: TGTGCCATCAGTGAAGCTAGCGGGACCCACGAGCAGTACTTC; CDR3: CAISEASGTHEQYF
V: TRBV5-1; size: NA; D: TRBD2; J: TRBJ2-2; DNA: TGCGCCAGCAGGCCTCCGGGACTAGCGGCCACCGGGGAGCTGTTTTTT; CDR3: CASRPPGLAATGELFF
V: TRBV29-1; size: NA; D: NA; J: TRBJ2-1; DNA: TGCAGCTCCCGGTTGGTATTAGCGAATGAGCAGTTCTTC; CDR3: CSSRLVLANEQFF
V: TRBV6-5; size: NA; D: TRBD2; J: TRBJ2-7; DNA: TGTGCCGCGTCTAGCGGGCGCTCCTACGAGCAGTACTTC; CDR3: CAASSGRSYEQYF
V: TRBV24-1; size: NA; D: TRBD1; J: TRBJ2-1; DNA: TGTGCCACCAGGACCTCGGGACAGGGATACAATGAGCAGTTCTTC; CDR3: CATRTSGQGYNEQFF
V: TRBV3-1/TRBV3-2; size: once; D: NA; J: TRBJ1-6; DNA: TGTGCCAGCAGCCCACTCCCGCCTGCTGGCGGTTCACCCCTCCACTTT; CDR3: CASSPLPPAGGSPLHF
V: TRBV7-2; size: NA; D: NA; J: TRBJ2-1; DNA: TGTGCCAGCAGCTTAAGGGGATGGGACAACTACAATGAGCAGTTCTTC; CDR3: CASSLRGWDNYNEQFF
V: TRBV29-1; size: NA; D: NA; J: TRBJ1-1; DNA: TGCAGCGTATGGGGGGGGAGTGGGACTGAAGCTTTCTTT; CDR3: CSVWGGSGTEAFF
V: TRBV4-3; size: NA; D: TRBD2; J: TRBJ2-1; DNA: TGCGCCAGCAGCCAAGAAGGTATAAAGGGACTAGCTTCTAATGAGCAGTTCTTC; CDR3: CASSQEGIKGLASNEQFF
V: TRBV30; size: few; D: TRBD1; J: TRBJ1-1; DNA: TGTGCCTGGAGTTACCTTAACAGGGGGAGAGCTTTCTTT; CDR3: CAWSYLNRGRAFF
V: TRBV30; size: NA; D: NA; J: TRBJ1-1; DNA: TGTGCCTGGAGCCCAATCACGGTTGAAGCTTTCTTT; CDR3: CAWSPITVEAFF
V: TRBV5-1; size: NA; D: NA; J: TRBJ2-2; DNA: TGCGCCAGCAGCTTGGGAGGGAGTGTGACCGGGGAGCTGTTTTTT; CDR3: CASSLGGSVTGELFF
V: TRBV6-2/TRBV6-3; size: NA; D: TRBD2; J: TRBJ2-3; DNA: TGTGCCAGCAGTTGGTCTAGCGGGAGGGATACGCAGTATTTT; CDR3: CASSWSSGRDTQYF
V: TRBV14; size: NA; D: NA; J: TRBJ2-2; DNA: TGTGCCAGCAGCCAGAGGGGGACGATCAACACCGGGGAGCTGTTTTTT; CDR3: CASSQRGTINTGELFF
V: TRBV5-1; size: NA; D: TRBD1; J: TRBJ1-4; DNA: TGCGCCAGCAGCTTGGTCGGACAGGATGAAAAACTGTTTTTT; CDR3: CASSLVGQDEKLFF
V: TRBV6-5; size: NA; D: NA; J: TRBJ2-7; DNA: TGTGCCAGCAGCCTACAGGGTTCCACCTACGAGCAGTACTTC; CDR3: CASSLQGSTYEQYF